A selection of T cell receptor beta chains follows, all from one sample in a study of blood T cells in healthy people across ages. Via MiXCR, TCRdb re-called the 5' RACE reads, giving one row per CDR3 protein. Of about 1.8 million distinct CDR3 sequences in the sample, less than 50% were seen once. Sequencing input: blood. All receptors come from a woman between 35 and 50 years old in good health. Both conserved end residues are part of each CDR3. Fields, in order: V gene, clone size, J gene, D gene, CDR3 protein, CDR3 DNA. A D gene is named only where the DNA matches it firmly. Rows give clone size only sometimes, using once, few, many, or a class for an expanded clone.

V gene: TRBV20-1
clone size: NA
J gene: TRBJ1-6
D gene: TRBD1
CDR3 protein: CSARVGQGINSPLHF
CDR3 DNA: TGCAGTGCTAGAGTGGGACAGGGCATTAATTCACCCCTCCACTTT

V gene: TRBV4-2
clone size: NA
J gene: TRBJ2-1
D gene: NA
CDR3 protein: CASSQEGLVQFF
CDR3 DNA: TGTGCCAGCAGCCAAGAGGGTCTAGTGCAGTTCTTC

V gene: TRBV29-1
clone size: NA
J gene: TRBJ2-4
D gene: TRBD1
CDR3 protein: CCVEEVRGRNIQYF
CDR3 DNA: TGCTGCGTTGAAGAGGTCAGGGGGCGAAACATTCAGTACTTC

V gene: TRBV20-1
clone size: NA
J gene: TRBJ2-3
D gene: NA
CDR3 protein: CSACPDRHNTPSTDTQYF
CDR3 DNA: TGCAGTGCTTGCCCGGACAGACACAATACTCCTAGCACAGATACGCAGTATTTT

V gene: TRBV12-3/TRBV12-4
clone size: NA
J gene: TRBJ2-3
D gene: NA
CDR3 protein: CASSRTSPPTDTQYF
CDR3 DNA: TGTGCCAGCAGTAGGACCTCGCCGCCCACAGATACGCAGTATTTT

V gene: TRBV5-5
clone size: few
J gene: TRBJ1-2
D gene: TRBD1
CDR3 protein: CASSSEPGQNYGYTF
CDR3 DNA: TGTGCCAGCTCGTCGGAACCGGGACAGAACTATGGCTACACCTTC

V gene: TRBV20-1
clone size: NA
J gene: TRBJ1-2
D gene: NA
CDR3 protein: CSATEENYGYTF
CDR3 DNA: TGCAGTGCGACAGAGGAGAACTATGGCTACACCTTC

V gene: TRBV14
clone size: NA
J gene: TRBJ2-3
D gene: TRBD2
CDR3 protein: CASSHPATSGTDTQYF
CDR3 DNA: TGTGCCAGCAGCCATCCCGCGACTAGCGGCACAGATACGCAGTATTTT

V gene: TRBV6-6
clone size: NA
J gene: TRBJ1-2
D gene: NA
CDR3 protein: CASMTDRSNYGYTF
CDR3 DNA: TGTGCCAGCATGACGGATAGATCTAACTATGGCTACACCTTC

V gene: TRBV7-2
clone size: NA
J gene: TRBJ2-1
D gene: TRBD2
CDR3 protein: CASSSKGSGGSYNEQFF
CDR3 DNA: TGTGCCAGCAGCAGCAAGGGGAGCGGGGGATCCTACAATGAGCAGTTCTTC

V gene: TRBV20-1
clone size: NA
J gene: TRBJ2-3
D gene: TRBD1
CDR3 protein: CSAVSNRGFADTQYF
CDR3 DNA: TGCAGTGCCGTCTCAAACAGGGGGTTCGCAGATACGCAGTATTTT

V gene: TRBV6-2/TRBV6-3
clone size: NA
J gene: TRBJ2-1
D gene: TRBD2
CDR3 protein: CASSSAGGNNEQFF
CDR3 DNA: TGTGCCAGCAGTTCGGCCGGGGGGAACAATGAGCAGTTCTTC

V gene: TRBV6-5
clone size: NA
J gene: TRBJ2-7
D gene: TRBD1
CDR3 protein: CASSYGGTGTGEQYF
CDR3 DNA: TGTGCCAGCAGTTACGGGGGGACAGGGACGGGCGAGCAGTACTTC

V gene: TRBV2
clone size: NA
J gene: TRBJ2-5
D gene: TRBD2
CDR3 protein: CASSERLAKETQYF
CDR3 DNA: TGTGCCAGCAGTGAACGACTAGCGAAAGAGACCCAGTACTTC

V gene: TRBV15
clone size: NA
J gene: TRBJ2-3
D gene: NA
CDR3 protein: CATSRVPSDTQYF
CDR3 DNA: TGTGCCACCAGCAGAGTTCCGTCAGATACGCAGTATTTT

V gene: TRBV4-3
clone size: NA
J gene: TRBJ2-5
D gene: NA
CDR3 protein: CASSQDTSRETQYF
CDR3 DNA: TGCGCCAGCAGCCAAGACACTAGCAGGGAGACCCAGTACTTC

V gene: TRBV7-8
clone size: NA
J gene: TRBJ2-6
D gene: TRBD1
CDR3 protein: CASSLRTGGPMSGANVLTF
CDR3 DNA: TGTGCCAGCAGCCTACGGACAGGGGGTCCTATGTCTGGGGCCAACGTCCTGACTTTC

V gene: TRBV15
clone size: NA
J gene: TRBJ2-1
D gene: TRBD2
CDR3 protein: CATSRGLAGDNEQFF
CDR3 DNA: TGTGCCACCAGCCGCGGACTAGCGGGGGACAATGAGCAGTTCTTC

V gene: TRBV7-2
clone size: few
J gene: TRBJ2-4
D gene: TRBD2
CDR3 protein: CASSSPGTSGGLAKNIQYF
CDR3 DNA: TGTGCCAGCAGCTCCCCCGGGACTAGCGGGGGGCTAGCCAAAAACATTCAGTACTTC

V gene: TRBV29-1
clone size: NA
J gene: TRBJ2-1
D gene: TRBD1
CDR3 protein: CSVSRTGGHNEQFF
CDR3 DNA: TGCAGCGTTTCCAGGACAGGGGGACACAATGAGCAGTTCTTC

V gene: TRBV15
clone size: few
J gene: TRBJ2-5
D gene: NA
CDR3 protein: CATSRDIETQYF
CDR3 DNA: TGTGCCACCAGCAGAGATATAGAGACCCAGTACTTC

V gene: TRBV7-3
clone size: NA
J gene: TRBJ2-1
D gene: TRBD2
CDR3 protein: CASSLRGSGGAVEQFF
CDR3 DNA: TGTGCCAGCAGCTTAAGGGGTAGCGGGGGGGCGGTTGAGCAGTTCTTC

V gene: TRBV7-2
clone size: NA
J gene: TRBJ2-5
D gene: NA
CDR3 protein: CASSIRGATQETQYF
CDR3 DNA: TGTGCCAGCAGCATCCGGGGGGCGACACAAGAGACCCAGTACTTC

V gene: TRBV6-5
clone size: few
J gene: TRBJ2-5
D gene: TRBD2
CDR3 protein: CASRPGTGGLRETQYF
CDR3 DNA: TGTGCCAGCAGACCTGGGACGGGGGGGCTCCGAGAGACCCAGTACTTC

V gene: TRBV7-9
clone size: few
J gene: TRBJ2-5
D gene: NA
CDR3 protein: CASSDQVYQETQYF
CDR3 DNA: TGTGCCAGCAGCGACCAGGTGTACCAAGAGACCCAGTACTTC

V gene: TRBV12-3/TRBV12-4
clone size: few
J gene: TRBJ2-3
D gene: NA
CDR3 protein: CASQYRTDTQYF
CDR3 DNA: TGTGCCAGCCAGTACCGCACAGATACGCAGTATTTT

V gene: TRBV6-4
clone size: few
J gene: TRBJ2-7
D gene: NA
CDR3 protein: CASSDLDSYEQYF
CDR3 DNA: TGTGCCAGCAGTGACTTGGATTCCTACGAGCAGTACTTC

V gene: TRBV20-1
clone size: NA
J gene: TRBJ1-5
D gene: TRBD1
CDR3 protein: CSALSPGGWQPQHF
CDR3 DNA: TGCAGTGCCCTCTCTCCAGGGGGATGGCAGCCCCAGCATTTT

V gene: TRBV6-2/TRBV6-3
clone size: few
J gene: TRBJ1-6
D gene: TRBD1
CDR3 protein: CASSYSTFRREGQDNSPLHF
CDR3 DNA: TGTGCCAGCAGTTACTCGACTTTCCGACGTGAGGGACAGGACAATTCACCCCTCCACTTT

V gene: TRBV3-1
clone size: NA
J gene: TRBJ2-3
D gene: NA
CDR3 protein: CASSQADRLFTDTQYF
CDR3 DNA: TGTGCCAGCAGCCAAGCCGACAGACTCTTCACAGATACGCAGTATTTT

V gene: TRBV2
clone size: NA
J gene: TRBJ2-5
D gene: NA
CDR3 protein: CASSDMQGTVETQYF
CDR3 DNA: TGTGCCAGCAGTGACATGCAGGGTACGGTAGAGACCCAGTACTTC

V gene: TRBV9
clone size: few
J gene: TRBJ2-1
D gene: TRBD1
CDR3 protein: CASSVESGGAHNEQFF
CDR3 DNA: TGTGCCAGCAGCGTAGAGTCAGGGGGCGCCCACAATGAGCAGTTCTTC

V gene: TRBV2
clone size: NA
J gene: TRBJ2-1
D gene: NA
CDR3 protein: CASRQHNEQFF
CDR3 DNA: TGTGCCAGCAGGCAACACAATGAGCAGTTCTTC

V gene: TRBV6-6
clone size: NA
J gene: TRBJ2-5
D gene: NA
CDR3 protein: CASSPPGQNQETQYF
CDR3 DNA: TGTGCCAGCAGTCCCCCCGGACAGAACCAAGAGACCCAGTACTTC

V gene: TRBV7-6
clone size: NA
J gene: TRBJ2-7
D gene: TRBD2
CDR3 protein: CASSLATGTCGGDEDLYEQYF
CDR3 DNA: TGTGCCAGCAGCTTAGCAACCGGGACTTGCGGGGGTGATGAGGACCTTTACGAGCAGTACTTC

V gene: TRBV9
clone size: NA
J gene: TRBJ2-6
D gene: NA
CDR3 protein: CASSTAGRIAGANVLTF
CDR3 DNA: TGTGCCAGCAGCACAGCCGGGAGAATTGCAGGGGCCAACGTCCTGACTTTC

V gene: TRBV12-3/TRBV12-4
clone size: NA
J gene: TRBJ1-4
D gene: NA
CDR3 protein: CASSWGLGEKLFF
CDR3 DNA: TGTGCCAGCAGTTGGGGGCTTGGTGAAAAACTGTTTTTT

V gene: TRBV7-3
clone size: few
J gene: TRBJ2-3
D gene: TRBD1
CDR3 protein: CASSPRGTGSSDTQYF
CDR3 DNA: TGTGCCAGCAGCCCCCGAGGGACAGGGAGTTCAGATACGCAGTATTTT

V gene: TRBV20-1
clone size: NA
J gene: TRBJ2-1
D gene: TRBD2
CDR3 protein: CSAPKTSGDNYEQFF
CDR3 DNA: TGCAGTGCGCCAAAGACTAGCGGGGATAACTATGAGCAGTTCTTC

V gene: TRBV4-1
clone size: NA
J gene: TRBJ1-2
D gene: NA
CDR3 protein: CASSQESGRGYTF
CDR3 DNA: TGCGCCAGCAGCCAAGAGAGTGGTCGCGGCTACACCTTC

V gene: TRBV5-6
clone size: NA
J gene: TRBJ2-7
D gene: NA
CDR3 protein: CASRVAGNDYEQYF
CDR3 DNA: TGTGCCAGCAGGGTCGCAGGTAATGACTACGAGCAGTACTTC

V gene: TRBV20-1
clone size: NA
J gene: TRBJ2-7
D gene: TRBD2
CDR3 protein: CSATYPTSGAYEQYF
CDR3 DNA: TGCAGTGCTACCTACCCGACTAGCGGGGCCTACGAGCAGTACTTC

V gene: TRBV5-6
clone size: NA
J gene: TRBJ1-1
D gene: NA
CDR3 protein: CASSLGGIPEAFF
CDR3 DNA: TGTGCCAGCAGCTTGGGGGGGATACCTGAAGCTTTCTTT

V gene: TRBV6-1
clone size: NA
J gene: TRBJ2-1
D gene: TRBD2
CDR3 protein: CASSDLAGAGEQFF
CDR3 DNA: TGTGCCAGCAGTGATCTAGCGGGGGCCGGGGAGCAGTTCTTC

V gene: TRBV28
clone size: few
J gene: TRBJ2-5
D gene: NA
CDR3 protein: CASSLGAGATGEQYF
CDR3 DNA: TGTGCCAGCAGTTTAGGGGCGGGGGCTACTGGAGAGCAGTACTTC

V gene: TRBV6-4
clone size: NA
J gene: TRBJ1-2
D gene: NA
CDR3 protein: CASSHDVGYGYTF
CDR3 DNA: TGTGCCAGCAGTCATGACGTCGGGTATGGCTACACCTTC

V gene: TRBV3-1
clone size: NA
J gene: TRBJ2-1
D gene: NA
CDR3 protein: CASSQDTRAVSYNEQFF
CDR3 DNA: TGTGCCAGCAGCCAAGATACGAGAGCGGTCTCCTACAATGAGCAGTTCTTC

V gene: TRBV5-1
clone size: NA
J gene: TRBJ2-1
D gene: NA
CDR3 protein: CASSLAAQPNNEQFF
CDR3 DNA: TGCGCCAGCAGCTTGGCCGCTCAGCCCAACAATGAGCAGTTCTTC

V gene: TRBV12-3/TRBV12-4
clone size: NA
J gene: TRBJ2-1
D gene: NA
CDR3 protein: CASSPGGGINEQFF
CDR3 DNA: TGTGCCAGCAGCCCTGGAGGGGGGATCAATGAGCAGTTCTTC

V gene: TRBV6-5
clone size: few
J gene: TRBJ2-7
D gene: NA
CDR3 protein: CASSLKSTGFYEQYF
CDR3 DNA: TGTGCCAGCAGCCTTAAGAGTACAGGGTTCTACGAGCAGTACTTC

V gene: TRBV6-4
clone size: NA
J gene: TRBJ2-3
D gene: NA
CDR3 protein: CASSESLRLTSDTQYF
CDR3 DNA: TGTGCCAGCAGTGAGTCCCTCCGCTTAACCTCAGATACGCAGTATTTT

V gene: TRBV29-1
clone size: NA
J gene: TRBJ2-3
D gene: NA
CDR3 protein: CSVGWGALGTDTQYF
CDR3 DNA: TGCAGCGTTGGATGGGGGGCGCTTGGCACAGATACGCAGTATTTT

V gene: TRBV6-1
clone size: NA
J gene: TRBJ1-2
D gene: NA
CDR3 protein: CASTRVEFNYGYTF
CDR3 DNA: TGTGCCAGCACTAGGGTGGAGTTCAACTATGGCTACACCTTC

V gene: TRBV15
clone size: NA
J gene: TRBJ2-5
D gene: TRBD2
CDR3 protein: CATSRVIAGLSKGETQYF
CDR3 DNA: TGTGCCACCAGCAGGGTGATAGCGGGGCTTTCTAAAGGAGAGACCCAGTACTTC

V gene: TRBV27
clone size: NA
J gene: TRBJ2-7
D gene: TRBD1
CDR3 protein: CASSIFPDRGAQQYF
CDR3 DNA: TGTGCCAGCAGTATATTCCCGGACAGGGGGGCCCAGCAGTACTTC

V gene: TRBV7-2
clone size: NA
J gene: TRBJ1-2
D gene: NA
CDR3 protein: CASTYRGGAHYGYTF
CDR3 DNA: TGTGCCAGCACCTACCGAGGAGGAGCGCACTATGGCTACACCTTC

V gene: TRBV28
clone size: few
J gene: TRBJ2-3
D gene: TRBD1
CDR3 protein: CASSEGGQGTDTQYF
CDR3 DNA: TGTGCCAGCAGTGAAGGGGGACAGGGCACAGATACGCAGTATTTT

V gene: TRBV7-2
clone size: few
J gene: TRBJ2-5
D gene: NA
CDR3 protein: CASSLWFGSLQETQYF
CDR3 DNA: TGTGCCAGCAGCTTATGGTTCGGGAGCCTCCAAGAGACCCAGTACTTC

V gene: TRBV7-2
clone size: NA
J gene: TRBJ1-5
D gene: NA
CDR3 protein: CASSPNTGLRQPQHF
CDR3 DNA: TGTGCCAGCAGCCCGAATACAGGGTTGCGTCAGCCCCAGCATTTT